This T cell receptor (beta chain) derives from a study of HIV-infected patients and healthy controls. Study-level points and caveats: Healthy controls shared more CDR3 sequences between individuals than HIV-infected patients did.

No cell fractionation was done, so the repertoire covers all unsorted peripheral blood T cells. cDNA was made from about 500 ng RNA using alpha and beta constant primers. Using multiplexing indices, alpha and beta chain libraries were generated apart by chain-specific third strand synthesis. TCRdb reanalysed the 5' RACE reads using MiXCR and keeps one entry per CDR3 protein. The table lists about 17,000 distinct CDR3 sequences, approximately 5.8% of them singletons, with under 2.5% in the top ten. A few counts support this clonotype. Its target is not known. The CDR3 is 13 residues long. The V gene's germline CDR1 is KGHSH and CDR2 LQKENI. V dropped 3 bases and J dropped 4 bases, with 10 bases sitting between them.

The TCR sequence derives from an adult in good health. The rearrangement joins TRBV18 to TRBJ2-7; the D gene is possibly TRBD1 (6 bases). The source material was blood. The CDR3 protein is CASSPAGQYEQYF. In DNA form, the CDR3 reads TGTGCCAGCTCACCGGCAGGACAGTACGAGCAGTACTTC.